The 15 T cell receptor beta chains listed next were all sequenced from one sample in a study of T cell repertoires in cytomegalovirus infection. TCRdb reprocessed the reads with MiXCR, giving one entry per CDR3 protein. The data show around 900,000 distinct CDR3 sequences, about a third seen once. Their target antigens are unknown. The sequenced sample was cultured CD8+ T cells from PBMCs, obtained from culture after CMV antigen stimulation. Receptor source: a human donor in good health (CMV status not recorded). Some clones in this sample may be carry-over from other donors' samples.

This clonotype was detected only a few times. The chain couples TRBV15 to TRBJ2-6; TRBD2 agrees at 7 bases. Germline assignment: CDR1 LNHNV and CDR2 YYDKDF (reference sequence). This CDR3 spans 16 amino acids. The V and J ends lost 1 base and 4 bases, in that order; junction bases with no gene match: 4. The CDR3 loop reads CATSRGDYQGANVLTF. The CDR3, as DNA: TGTGCCACCAGCAGAGGGGACTACCAAGGGGCCAACGTCCTGACTTTC. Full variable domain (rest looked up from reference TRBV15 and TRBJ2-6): DAMVIQNPRYQVTQFGKPVTLSCSQTLNHNVMYWYQQKSSQAPKLLFHYYDKDFNNEADTPDNFQSRRPNTSFCFLDIRSPGLGDTAMYLCATSRGDYQGANVLTFGAGSRLTVL.

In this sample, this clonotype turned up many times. CDR3: CASSLGHTLGTGELFF. Written as DNA, the CDR3 is TGTGCCAGCAGCTTAGGACATACTCTTGGGACCGGGGAGCTGTTTTTT. The chain is built from TRBV5-4 and TRBJ2-2, with D maybe TRBD1 (5 bases). The CDR3 is 16 residues long. Germline-derived CDR1 and CDR2 are SGHNT and YYREEE (reference sequence). V was clipped by 2 bases and J by 5 bases, with 16 bases between them.

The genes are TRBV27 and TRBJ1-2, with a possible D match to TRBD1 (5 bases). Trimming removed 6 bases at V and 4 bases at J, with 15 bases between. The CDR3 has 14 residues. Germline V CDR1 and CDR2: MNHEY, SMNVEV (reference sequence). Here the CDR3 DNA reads TGTGCCAGCAGCAAACGGGGGTTACCCTATGGCTACACCTTC. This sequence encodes CASSKRGLPYGYTF.

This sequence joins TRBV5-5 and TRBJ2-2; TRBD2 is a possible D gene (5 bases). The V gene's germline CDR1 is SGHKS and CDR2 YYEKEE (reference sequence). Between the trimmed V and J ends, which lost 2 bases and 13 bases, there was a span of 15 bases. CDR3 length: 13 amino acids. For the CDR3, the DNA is TGTGCCAGCAGCTTCCCGGGGTCCGAACCGCTGTTTTTT. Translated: CASSFPGSEPLFF. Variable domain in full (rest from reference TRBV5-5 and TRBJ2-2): DAGVTQSPTHLIKTRGQQVTLRCSPISGHKSVSWYQQVLGQGPQFIFQYYEKEERGRGNFPDRFSARQFPNYSSELNVNALLLGDSALYLCASSFPGSEPLFFGEGSRLTVL.

The CDR3 nucleotides are TGTGCCAGCAGCTTAGGAGATCTCGTGAACACTGAAGCTTTCTTT. This encodes CASSLGDLVNTEAFF. The V gene is TRBV7-6, the J gene TRBJ1-1; D not certain. The germline V gene encodes CDR1 SGHVS and CDR2 FNYEAQ. The CDR3 consists of 15 residues. V shed 1 base and J shed 0 bases, with 9 bases lying between them.

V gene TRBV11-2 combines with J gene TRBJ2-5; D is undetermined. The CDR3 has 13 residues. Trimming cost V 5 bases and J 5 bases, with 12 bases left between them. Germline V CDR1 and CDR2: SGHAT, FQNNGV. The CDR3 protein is CASSPSPIETQYF. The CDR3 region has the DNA TGTGCCAGCAGCCCTTCCCCCATTGAGACCCAGTACTTC.

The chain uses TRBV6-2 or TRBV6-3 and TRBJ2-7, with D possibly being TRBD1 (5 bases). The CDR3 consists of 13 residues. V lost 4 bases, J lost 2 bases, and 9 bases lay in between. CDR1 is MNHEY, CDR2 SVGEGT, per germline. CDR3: CASSFDSTYEQYV. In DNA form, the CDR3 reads TGTGCCAGCAGTTTCGACAGTACCTACGAGCAGTACGTC.

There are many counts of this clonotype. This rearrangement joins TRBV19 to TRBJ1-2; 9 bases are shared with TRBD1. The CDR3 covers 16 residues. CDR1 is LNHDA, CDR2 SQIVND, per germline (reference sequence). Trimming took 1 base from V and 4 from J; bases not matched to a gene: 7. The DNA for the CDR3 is TGTGCCAGTAGTATAGTTGGACAGGGGAATCTCTATGGCTACACCTTC. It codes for CASSIVGQGNLYGYTF.

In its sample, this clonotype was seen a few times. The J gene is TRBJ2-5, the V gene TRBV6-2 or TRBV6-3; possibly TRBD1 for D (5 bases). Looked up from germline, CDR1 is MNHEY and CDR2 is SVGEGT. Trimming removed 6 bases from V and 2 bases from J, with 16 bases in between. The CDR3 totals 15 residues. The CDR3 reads CASSLLPTEQETQYF. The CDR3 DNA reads TGTGCCAGCAGCCTACTCCCGACAGAACAAGAGACCCAGTACTTC.

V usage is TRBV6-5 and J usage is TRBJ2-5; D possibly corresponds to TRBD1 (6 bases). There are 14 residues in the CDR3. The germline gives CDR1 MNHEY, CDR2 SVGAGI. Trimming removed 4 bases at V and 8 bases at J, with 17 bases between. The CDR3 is CASSSGVEVFTQYF. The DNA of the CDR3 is TGTGCCAGCAGTTCAGGGGTGGAGGTATTTACCCAGTACTTC.

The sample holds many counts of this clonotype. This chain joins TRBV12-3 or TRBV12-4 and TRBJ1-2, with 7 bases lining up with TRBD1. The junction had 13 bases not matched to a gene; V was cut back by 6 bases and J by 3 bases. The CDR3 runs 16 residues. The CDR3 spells CASRGGVETGHYGYTF. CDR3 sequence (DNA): TGTGCCAGCAGGGGGGGAGTGGAGACAGGGCACTATGGCTACACCTTC.

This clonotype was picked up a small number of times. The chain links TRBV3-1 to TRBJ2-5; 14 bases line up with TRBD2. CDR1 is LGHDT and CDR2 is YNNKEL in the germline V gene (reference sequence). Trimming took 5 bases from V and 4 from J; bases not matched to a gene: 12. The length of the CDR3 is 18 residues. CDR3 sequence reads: CASSSPTSGGARGETQYF. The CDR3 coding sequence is TGTGCCAGCAGCTCTCCGACTAGCGGGGGGGCACGTGGAGAGACCCAGTACTTC.

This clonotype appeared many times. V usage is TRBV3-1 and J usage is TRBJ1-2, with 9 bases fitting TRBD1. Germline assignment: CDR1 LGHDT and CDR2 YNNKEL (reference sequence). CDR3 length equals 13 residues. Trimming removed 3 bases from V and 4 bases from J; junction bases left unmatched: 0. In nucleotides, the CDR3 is TGTGCCAGCAGCCAGGACAGGGGCTATGGCTACACCTTC. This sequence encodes CASSQDRGYGYTF.

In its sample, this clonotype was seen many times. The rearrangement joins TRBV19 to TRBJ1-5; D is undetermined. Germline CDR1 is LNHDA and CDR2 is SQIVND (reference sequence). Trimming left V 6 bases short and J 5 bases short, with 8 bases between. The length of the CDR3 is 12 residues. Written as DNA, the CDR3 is TGTGCCAGTAGCCTGACCTATCAGCCCCAGCATTTT. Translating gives CASSLTYQPQHF.

The DNA for the CDR3 is TGTGCCAGCCCAACTAGCGGTAGCGGCTACACCTTC. It codes for CASPTSGSGYTF. This chain connects TRBV13 to TRBJ1-2, with D uncertain. The CDR3 contains 12 residues. Per germline, CDR1 PRHDT and CDR2 FYEKMQ (reference sequence). Trimming took 8 bases from V and 8 from J, leaving 15 bases between them.